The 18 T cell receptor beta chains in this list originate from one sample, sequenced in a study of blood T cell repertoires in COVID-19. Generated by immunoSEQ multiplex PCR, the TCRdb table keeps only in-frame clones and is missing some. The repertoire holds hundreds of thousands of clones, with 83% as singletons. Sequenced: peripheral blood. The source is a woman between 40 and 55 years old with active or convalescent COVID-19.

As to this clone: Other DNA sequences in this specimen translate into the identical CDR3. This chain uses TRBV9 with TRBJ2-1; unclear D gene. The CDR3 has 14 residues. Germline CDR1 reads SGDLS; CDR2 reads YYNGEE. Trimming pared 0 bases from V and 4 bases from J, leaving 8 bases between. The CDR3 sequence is CASSVGTEYNEQFF. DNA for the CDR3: TGTGCCAGCAGCGTAGGAACGGAGTACAATGAGCAGTTCTTC.

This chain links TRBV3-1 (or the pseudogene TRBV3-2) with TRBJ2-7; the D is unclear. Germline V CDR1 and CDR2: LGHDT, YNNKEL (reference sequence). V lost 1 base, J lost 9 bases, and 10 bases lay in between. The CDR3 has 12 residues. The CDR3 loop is CASSQAEDPQYF. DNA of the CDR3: TGTGCCAGCAGCCAAGCTGAGGATCCGCAGTACTTC.

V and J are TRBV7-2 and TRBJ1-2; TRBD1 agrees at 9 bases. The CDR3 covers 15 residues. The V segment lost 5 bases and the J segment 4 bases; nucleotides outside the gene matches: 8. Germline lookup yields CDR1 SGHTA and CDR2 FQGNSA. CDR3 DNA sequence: TGTGCCAGCAGCACACCGGGACAGGGTAGCTATGGCTACACCTTC. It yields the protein CASSTPGQGSYGYTF.

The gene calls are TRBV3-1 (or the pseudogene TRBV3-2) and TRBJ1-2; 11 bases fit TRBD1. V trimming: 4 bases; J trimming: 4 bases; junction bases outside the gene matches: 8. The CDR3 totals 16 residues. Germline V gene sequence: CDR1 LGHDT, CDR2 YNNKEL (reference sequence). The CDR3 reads CASSPERDRGGYGYTF. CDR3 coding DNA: TGTGCCAGCAGCCCCGAAAGGGACAGGGGGGGCTATGGCTACACCTTC.

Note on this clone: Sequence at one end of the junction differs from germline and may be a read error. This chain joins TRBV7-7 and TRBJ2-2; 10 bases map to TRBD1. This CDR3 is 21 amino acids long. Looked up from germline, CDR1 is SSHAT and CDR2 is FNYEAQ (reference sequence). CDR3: CASSSLKRRDRGAPNTGELFF. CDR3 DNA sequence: TGTGCTAGCAGCTCCCTCAAACGCCGGGACAGGGGCGCCCCGAACACCGGGGAGCTGTTTTTT.

This chain's CDR3 is CASSLVGQGAPGNTIYF. The CDR3 bases are TGTGCCAGCAGCTTAGTCGGGCAGGGGGCGCCTGGAAACACCATATATTTT. The chain recombines TRBV7-2 with TRBJ1-3; 8 positions match TRBD1. Germline trimming cut 1 base from V and 2 bases from J; bases unmatched to any gene: 7. CDR1 and CDR2 from the germline V gene are SGHTA and FQGNSA. The CDR3 extends over 17 amino acids.

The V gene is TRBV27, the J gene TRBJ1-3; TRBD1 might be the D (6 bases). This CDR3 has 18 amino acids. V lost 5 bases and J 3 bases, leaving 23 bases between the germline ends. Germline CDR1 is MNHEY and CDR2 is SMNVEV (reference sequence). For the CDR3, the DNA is TGTGCCAGCAGTCCAGGTCCCGGGACACCACCGGGTGGAAACACCATATATTTT. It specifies CASSPGPGTPPGGNTIYF.

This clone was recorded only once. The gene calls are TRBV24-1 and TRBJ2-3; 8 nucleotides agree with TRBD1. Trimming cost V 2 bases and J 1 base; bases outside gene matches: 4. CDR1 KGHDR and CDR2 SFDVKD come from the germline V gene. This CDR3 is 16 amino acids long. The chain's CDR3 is CATSDSNRGGTDTQYF. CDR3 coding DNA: TGTGCCACCAGTGATTCTAACAGGGGGGGCACAGATACGCAGTATTTT.

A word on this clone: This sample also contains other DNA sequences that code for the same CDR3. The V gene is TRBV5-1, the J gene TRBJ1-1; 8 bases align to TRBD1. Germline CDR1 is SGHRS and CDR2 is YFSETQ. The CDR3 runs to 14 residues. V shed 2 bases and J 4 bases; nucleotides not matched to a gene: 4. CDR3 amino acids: CASSLYRGSTEAFF. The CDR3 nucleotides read TGCGCCAGCAGCTTATACAGGGGGAGCACTGAAGCTTTCTTT.

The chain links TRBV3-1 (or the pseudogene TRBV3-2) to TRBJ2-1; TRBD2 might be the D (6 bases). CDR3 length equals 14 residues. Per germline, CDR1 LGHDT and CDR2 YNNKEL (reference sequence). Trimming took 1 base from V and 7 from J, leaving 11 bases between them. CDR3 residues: CASSQAISGNEQFF. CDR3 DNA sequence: TGTGCCAGCAGCCAAGCGATAAGCGGGAATGAGCAGTTCTTC.

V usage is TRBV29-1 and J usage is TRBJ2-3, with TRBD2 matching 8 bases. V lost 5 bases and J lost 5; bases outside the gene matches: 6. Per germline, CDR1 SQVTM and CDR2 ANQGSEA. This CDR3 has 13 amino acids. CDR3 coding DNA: TGCAGCGTTTACGGGAGGGCCCTAGATACGCAGTATTTT. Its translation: CSVYGRALDTQYF.

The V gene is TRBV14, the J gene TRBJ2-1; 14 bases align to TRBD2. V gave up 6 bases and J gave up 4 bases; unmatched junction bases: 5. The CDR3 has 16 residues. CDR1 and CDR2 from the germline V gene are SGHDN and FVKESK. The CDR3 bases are TGTGCCAGCAGTCGGACTAGCGGGAGGAGGTACAATGAGCAGTTCTTC. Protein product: CASSRTSGRRYNEQFF.

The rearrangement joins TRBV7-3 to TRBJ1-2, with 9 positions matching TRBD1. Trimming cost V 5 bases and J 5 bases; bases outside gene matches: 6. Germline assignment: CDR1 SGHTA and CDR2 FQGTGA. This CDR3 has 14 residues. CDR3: CASSQTGGSYGYTF. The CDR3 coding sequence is TGTGCCAGCAGCCAAACAGGGGGCAGTTATGGCTACACCTTC.

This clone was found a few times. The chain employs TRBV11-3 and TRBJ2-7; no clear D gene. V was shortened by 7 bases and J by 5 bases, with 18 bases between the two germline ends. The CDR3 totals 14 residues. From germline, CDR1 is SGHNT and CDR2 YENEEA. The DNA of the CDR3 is TGTGCCAGCACCCTTAACTCTGCAGGCCACGAGCAGTACTTC. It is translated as CASTLNSAGHEQYF.

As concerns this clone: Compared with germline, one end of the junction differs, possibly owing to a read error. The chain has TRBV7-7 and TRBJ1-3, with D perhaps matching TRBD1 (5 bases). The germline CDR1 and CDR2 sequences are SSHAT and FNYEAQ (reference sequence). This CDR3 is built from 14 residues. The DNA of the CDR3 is TGTGCTAGCAGCTTAGACAGATCTGGAAACACCATATATTTT. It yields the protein CASSLDRSGNTIYF.

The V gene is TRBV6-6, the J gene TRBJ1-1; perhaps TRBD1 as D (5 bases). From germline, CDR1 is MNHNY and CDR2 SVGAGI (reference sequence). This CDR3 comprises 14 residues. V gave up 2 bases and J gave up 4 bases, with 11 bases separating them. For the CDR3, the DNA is TGTGCCAGCAGTTACGGGCGGGGGGGCACTGAAGCTTTCTTT. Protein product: CASSYGRGGTEAFF.

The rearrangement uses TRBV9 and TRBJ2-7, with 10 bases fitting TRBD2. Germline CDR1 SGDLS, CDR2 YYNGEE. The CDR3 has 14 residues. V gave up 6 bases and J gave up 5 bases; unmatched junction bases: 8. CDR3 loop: CASMKAGGPHEQYF. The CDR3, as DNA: TGTGCCAGCATGAAAGCGGGGGGGCCCCACGAGCAGTACTTC.

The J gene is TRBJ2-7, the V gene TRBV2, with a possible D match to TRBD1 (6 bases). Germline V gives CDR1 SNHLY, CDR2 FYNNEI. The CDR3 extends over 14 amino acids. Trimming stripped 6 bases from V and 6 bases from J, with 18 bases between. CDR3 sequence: CASRGWAGEGEQYF. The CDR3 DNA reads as TGTGCCAGCAGGGGATGGGCAGGGGAAGGCGAGCAGTACTTC.